These 21 T cell receptor beta chains were sequenced from one sample in a study of T cell responses to AZD1222 COVID-19 vaccine. Generated by immunoSEQ multiplex PCR, the TCRdb table keeps only in-frame clones and is missing some. The sample carries 150,000 to 170,000 clones, about 87% recorded once. Here the sequenced sample was peripheral blood, taken on day 0 of AZD1222 vaccination. The receptors stem from an adult in good health.

The chain has TRBV25-1 and TRBJ1-5, with D possibly matching TRBD1 (6 bases). Trimming stripped 10 bases from V and 0 bases from J, with 25 bases between. The CDR3 is 18 residues long. Germline lookup yields CDR1 MGHDK and CDR2 SYGVNS. CDR3 nucleotides: TGTGCCACTAAGGGGGTAGGGCAGGGGACTTATAGCAATCAGCCCCAGCATTTT. Protein product: CATKGVGQGTYSNQPQHF.

This chain links TRBV18 with TRBJ1-1; a weak D match, TRBD1 (5 bases). Per the germline V gene, CDR1 is KGHSH and CDR2 is LQKENI. This CDR3 is built from 13 residues. V was trimmed by 3 bases and J by 6 bases, leaving 11 bases between them. The CDR3 DNA reads TGTGCCAGCTCACCCTCAGGGCCCCCTGAAGCTTTCTTT. Amino acid sequence: CASSPSGPPEAFF.

In its sample, this clone was seen once. The chain employs TRBV5-6 and TRBJ2-3, with 9 bases fitting TRBD1. CDR1 is SGHDT and CDR2 is YYEEEE in the germline V gene. V lost 3 bases and J lost 3; bases outside the gene matches: 8. The CDR3 is 16 residues long. The DNA of the CDR3 is TGTGCCAGCAGCTCGACACAGGGGGCTGGGACAGATACGCAGTATTTT. Translated, it gives CASSSTQGAGTDTQYF.

This clone was detected only a few times. The V call is TRBV5-4, the J call TRBJ1-2; D perhaps matches TRBD1 (6 bases). Germline CDR1 reads SGHNT; CDR2 reads YYREEE (reference sequence). Trimming pared 4 bases from V and 2 bases from J, leaving 9 bases between. The CDR3 has 13 residues. The CDR3 region is CASSAGQNYGYTF. The CDR3, as DNA: TGTGCCAGCAGCGCCGGACAGAACTATGGCTACACCTTC.

The rearrangement joins TRBV7-2 to TRBJ2-3; 8 bases are shared with TRBD2. Germline V CDR1 and CDR2: SGHTA, FQGNSA. The J segment lost 6 bases and the V segment lost 5 bases, leaving 13 bases of the junction unmatched. This CDR3 comprises 16 residues. As DNA, the CDR3 is TGTGCCAGCAGCCCACTGGGGCGGGGGGCCGGGGATACGCAGTATTTT. Protein: CASSPLGRGAGDTQYF.

The rearrangement uses TRBV5-6 and TRBJ1-5; no clear D gene. V was shortened by 1 base and J by 2 bases, with 10 bases between the two germline ends. This CDR3 is 15 amino acids long. CDR1 and CDR2 from the germline V gene are SGHDT and YYEEEE. CDR3 in amino acids: CASSLLGSGNQPQHF. CDR3 DNA sequence: TGTGCCAGCAGCTTGTTGGGTTCGGGCAATCAGCCCCAGCATTTT.

The rearrangement links TRBV7-2 to TRBJ2-5; TRBD1 aligns across 8 bases. The CDR3 sequence is 15 residues long. V dropped 0 bases and J dropped 5; count of bases not matched to a gene: 5. Looked up from germline, CDR1 is SGHTA and CDR2 is FQGNSA. The DNA for the CDR3 is TGTGCCAGCAGCTTAGCCCGGACAGGGAGGGAGACCCAGTACTTC. This encodes CASSLARTGRETQYF.

This clone has only one observation. The chain is built from TRBV5-1 and TRBJ2-3; 7 bases fit TRBD1. Trimming cost V 4 bases and J 2 bases; bases outside gene matches: 4. In germline, CDR1 is SGHRS, CDR2 YFSETQ. This CDR3 contains 14 residues. CDR3 residues: CASSQGQYTDTQYF. The CDR3 nucleotides are TGCGCCAGCAGCCAGGGACAGTACACAGATACGCAGTATTTT.

This chain links TRBV4-3 with TRBJ1-6; the D is unclear. This CDR3 is 18 amino acids long. V lost 0 bases to trimming and J lost 0 bases, with 12 bases between them. Germline CDR1 reads LGHNA; CDR2 reads YSLEER. CDR3 residues: CASSQEARRSSYNSPLHF. The CDR3 DNA follows: TGCGCCAGCAGCCAAGAAGCCAGGAGGAGCTCCTATAATTCACCCCTCCACTTT.

This clone has only one observation. The genes are TRBV7-3 and TRBJ2-3; D gene uncertain. The CDR3 spans 12 residues. Germline assignment: CDR1 SGHTA and CDR2 FQGTGA. V dropped 6 bases and J dropped 3 bases, with 7 bases sitting between them. The CDR3 DNA sequence: TGTGCCAGCAGGAAAGGGACAGATACGCAGTATTTT. Amino acids: CASRKGTDTQYF. The complete variable domain, with remaining parts taken from reference TRBV7-3 and TRBJ2-3, reads GAGVSQTPSNKVTEKGKYVELRCDPISGHTALYWYRQSLGQGPEFLIYFQGTGAADDSGLPNDRFFAVRPEGSVSTLKIQRTERGDSAVYLCASRKGTDTQYFGPGTRLTVL.

This clone occurred once. This rearrangement joins TRBV2 to TRBJ1-5, with D unresolved. Germline lookup yields CDR1 SNHLY and CDR2 FYNNEI. With 1 base removed from V and 3 bases from J, the gap between germline ends came to 7 bases. This CDR3 has 14 residues. The CDR3 nucleotides read TGTGCCAGCAGTGAAGTACAGTCCAATCAGCCCCAGCATTTT. This sequence encodes CASSEVQSNQPQHF.

V and J are TRBV2 and TRBJ1-1; 11 bases match TRBD1. CDR3 length equals 16 residues. CDR1 and CDR2 (germline): SNHLY, FYNNEI. The V and J ends lost 6 bases and 1 base, in that order; junction bases with no gene match: 7. The CDR3 DNA follows: TGTGCCAGCAGGTTTGGGGACAGGGGGAGGAACACTGAAGCTTTCTTT. Translating gives CASRFGDRGRNTEAFF. Based on the CDR3 plus reference TRBV2 and TRBJ1-1, the full variable domain is EPEVTQTPSHQVTQMGQEVILRCVPISNHLYFYWYRQILGQKVEFLVSFYNNEISEKSEIFDDQFSVERPDGSNFTLKIRSTKLEDSAMYFCASRFGDRGRNTEAFFGQGTRLTVV.

The chain employs TRBV7-9 and TRBJ2-2; the match to TRBD1 covers 8 bases. J gave up 6 bases and V 5 bases, and 8 bases lay outside the gene matches. Per germline, CDR1 SEHNR and CDR2 FQNEAQ (reference sequence). The CDR3 sequence is 15 residues long. In nucleotides, the CDR3 is TGTGCCAGCAGCCAACCTCAGGGGGCCCCCGGGGAGCTGTTTTTT. This sequence encodes CASSQPQGAPGELFF.

The chain is built from TRBV9 and TRBJ2-1; D gene uncertain. This CDR3 has 16 residues. Trimming left V 0 bases short and J 2 bases short, with 12 bases between. Germline CDR1 and CDR2: SGDLS and YYNGEE. The CDR3 is CASSVDRRGAYNEQFF. CDR3 nucleotide sequence: TGTGCCAGCAGCGTAGATAGGCGTGGGGCCTACAATGAGCAGTTCTTC.

This clone was observed a few times. This chain links TRBV9 with TRBJ2-1, with a possible D match to TRBD1 (6 bases). This CDR3 contains 13 residues. The germline V gene encodes CDR1 SGDLS and CDR2 YYNGEE. V gave up 4 bases and J gave up 8 bases, with 13 bases separating them. CDR3 sequence: CASSSRGRDEQFF. In nucleotides, the CDR3 is TGTGCCAGCAGCTCCAGGGGTAGGGATGAGCAGTTCTTC. Supplemented by reference TRBV9 and TRBJ2-1, the full variable domain reads DSGVTQTPKHLITATGQRVTLRCSPRSGDLSVYWYQQSLDQGLQFLIQYYNGEERAKGNILERFSAQQFPDLHSELNLSSLELGDSALYFCASSSRGRDEQFFGPGTRLTVL.

A note on this clone: This same CDR3 is encoded by further DNA sequences in the sample. The rearrangement uses TRBV12-3 or TRBV12-4 and TRBJ1-1; D remains ambiguous. The CDR3 is made up of 11 amino acids. V shed 3 bases and J shed 4 bases, with 3 bases lying between them. CDR3 coding DNA: TGTGCCAGCAGTTTCCTCACTGAAGCTTTCTTT. Translating gives CASSFLTEAFF.

The CDR3 DNA sequence: TGTGCCAGCAGCCCGTGGACAGGGGCTTACACAGATACGCAGTATTTT. Its translation is CASSPWTGAYTDTQYF. This sequence joins TRBV11-2 and TRBJ2-3; TRBD1 aligns across 9 bases. The trim removed 5 bases at V and 2 bases at J, leaving 8 bases unmatched. Germline V lookup: CDR1 SGHAT, CDR2 FQNNGV. The CDR3 is 16 residues long.

This chain uses TRBV6-5 with TRBJ2-2; D call uncertain. Between the trimmed V and J ends, which lost 0 bases and 3 bases, there was a span of 8 bases. The CDR3 has 15 amino acids. Looked up from germline, CDR1 is MNHEY and CDR2 is SVGAGI. CDR3 DNA: TGTGCCAGCAGTTACTCGGGTGGGGACACCGGGGAGCTGTTTTTT. This encodes CASSYSGGDTGELFF.

This chain joins TRBV6-5 and TRBJ1-5, with D unresolved. CDR1 is MNHEY and CDR2 is SVGAGI in the germline V gene. The CDR3 is made up of 14 amino acids. V lost 10 bases and J lost 0, with 13 bases in between. The DNA for the CDR3 is TGTGCCACCTCGATGAGGGATAGCAATCAGCCCCAGCATTTT. This sequence encodes CATSMRDSNQPQHF.

V usage is TRBV2 and J usage is TRBJ2-2; 8 bases are shared with TRBD1. V lost 2 bases, J lost 1 base, and 3 bases stayed unmatched. This CDR3 spans 16 amino acids. Germline CDR1 is SNHLY and CDR2 is FYNNEI. The CDR3: CASSELTGGNTGELFF. CDR3 DNA: TGTGCCAGCAGTGAACTAACAGGGGGGAACACCGGGGAGCTGTTTTTT.

CDR3 DNA sequence: TGTGCCAGCAGCTTCCAACCAACAGGGGGCGACGAGCAGTACTTC. Its translation is CASSFQPTGGDEQYF. The chain joins TRBV11-2 to TRBJ2-7, with 9 bases that match TRBD1. Germline CDR1 reads SGHAT; CDR2 reads FQNNGV. This CDR3 region has 15 residues. V dropped 3 bases and J dropped 5; count of bases not matched to a gene: 8.